This TCR beta chain stems from a study of vaccination effects on CD4 cells after COVID-19 (dated by TCRdb to between 2021 and 2024). The study in broad terms: In the ViraFEST assay, PBMC were stimulated with viral peptide pools, and TCR sequencing was then used to find antigen-specific CD4+ T cell clonotypes based on their expansion. Across the study, the median time from the second dose to post-vaccine sampling was 72 days (range 14 to 241). A few million PBMC per well were cultured in IMDM with 5% human AB serum, roughly 10 IU/ml IL-2 and gentamicin, plus 10 ug/ml peptides. SARS-CoV-2 spike-specific CD4+ TCR repertoires from before and after mRNA vaccination were compared in COVID-19 convalescent patients and in infection-naive vaccine recipients. Altogether, nine to ten COVID-19 convalescent patients and several SARS-CoV-2-naive healthy vaccine recipients made up the full study. Cultures from other donors in the study were sequenced with the Oncomine TCR Beta short-read assay on an Illumina iSeq 100. What the work shows at the level of the full study, not this receptor alone: Clones induced by infection and clones induced by vaccination both contracted markedly at late timepoints after vaccination, which fits with T cell responses waning over time. The study was limited by a small number of convalescent patients and lacked early post-infection timepoints. In healthy vaccine recipients, vaccine-induced clones were almost all SARS-CoV-2 mono-reactive, with only 1 of 255 cross-reactive with common cold coronaviruses.

After about 9 days of culture, CD4+ T cells were isolated with the EasySep CD4+ T cell isolation kit. Two doses of either the BNT162b2 or the mRNA-1273 mRNA SARS-CoV-2 vaccine were administered to participants. The absence of prior SARS-CoV-2 infection in healthy vaccine recipients was confirmed by negative nucleocapsid antibodies before and after vaccination. On days 3 and 7, half of the culture medium was replaced with fresh IL-2-containing medium. Unless otherwise noted, each peptide stimulation condition was cultured in triplicate wells. Using Ficoll-Paque Plus gradient centrifugation, PBMC were separated from whole blood and then either used fresh or cryopreserved at -140C. The QIAamp micro DNA kit was used to extract genomic DNA from the cultured CD4+ T cells. The germline V gene gives CDR1 as KGHSH and CDR2 as LQKENI. The germline V end is reduced by 3 bases and the J end by 1 base; junction bases left unmatched: 5. The CDR3 numbers 17 residues from cysteine through phenylalanine. The CDR3 DNA has 51 bases and is translated from base 1.

The library relied on the immunoSEQ multiplex PCR assay. DNA from the cultured and isolated CD4+ T cells underwent TCR beta CDR3 sequencing. On the authors' methods: The analysis removed non-productive TCR sequences, trimmed reads to the CDR3 region, and retained only CDR3s that were 7 or more amino acids long. Antigen-specific clonotypes were identified with the MANAFEST web app by comparing expansion in peptide wells against reference cultures. For clones to be considered positive, expansion at FDR<0.05 versus reference and all other wells, an odds ratio above 5, and a frequency above 0.1% in two replicate wells were required. Cross-reactive clonotypes were defined as significantly expanded in SARS-CoV-2 spike wells and in at least one common cold coronavirus spike condition. CDR3 similarity was assessed by Levenshtein distance using the stringdist R package, and unrooted trees were constructed with ape in R 3.6.1. The source is immuneACCESS, and TCRdb retained only in-frame sequences with V and J called. Part of the clones is not carried over; for the studies checked, unresolved V genes explain less than half of this, and the remainder is unexplained. V and J calls plus clone size are reproduced from that table; the DNA served to infer D and trimming. The sample table shows about 73,000 clones, and roughly 73% are seen once. The ten largest clones add up to roughly 2.3% of the sample.

Comments on this clone: The antigen it binds to is not known. Base qualities were left out, and no much larger clone turns up one base away.

The chain links TRBV18 with TRBJ2-3; 12 central nucleotides agree with TRBD1. Specimen: CD4+ T cells from PBMCs cultured without peptide, collected after COVID-19 vaccination. This receptor was identified in a human donor who received a COVID-19 vaccine. The nucleotides are TGTGCCAGCTCACCTTATGGGACAGGGGGCGGCACAGATACGCAGTATTTT. Its translation is CASSPYGTGGGTDTQYF.